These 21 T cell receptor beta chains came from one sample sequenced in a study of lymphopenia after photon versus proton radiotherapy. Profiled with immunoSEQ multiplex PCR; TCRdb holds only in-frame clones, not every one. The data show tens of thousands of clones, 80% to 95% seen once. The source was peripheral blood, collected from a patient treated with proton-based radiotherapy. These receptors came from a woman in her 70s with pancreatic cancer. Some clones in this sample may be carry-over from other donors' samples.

The CDR3 protein is CAWSPAGDTEAFF. CDR3 DNA: TGTGCCTGGAGTCCTGCCGGGGACACTGAAGCTTTCTTT. The chain employs TRBV30 and TRBJ1-1; D is ambiguous. This CDR3 has 13 amino acids. V lost 2 bases to trimming and J lost 3 bases, with 10 bases between them. The V gene's germline CDR1 is GTSNPN and CDR2 SVGIG (reference sequence).

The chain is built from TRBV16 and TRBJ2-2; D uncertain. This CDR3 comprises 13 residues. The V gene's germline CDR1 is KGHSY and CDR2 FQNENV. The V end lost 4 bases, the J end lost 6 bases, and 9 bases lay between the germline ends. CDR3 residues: CASSPLDSGELFF. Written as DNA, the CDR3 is TGTGCCAGCAGCCCGCTAGATTCCGGGGAGCTGTTTTTT.

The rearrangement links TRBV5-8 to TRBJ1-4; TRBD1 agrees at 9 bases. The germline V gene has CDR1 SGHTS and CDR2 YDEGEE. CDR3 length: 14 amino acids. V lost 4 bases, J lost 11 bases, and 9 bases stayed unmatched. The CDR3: CASSIGTGNTKLFF. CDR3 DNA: TGTGCCAGCAGCATTGGGACAGGGAATACGAAACTGTTTTTT.

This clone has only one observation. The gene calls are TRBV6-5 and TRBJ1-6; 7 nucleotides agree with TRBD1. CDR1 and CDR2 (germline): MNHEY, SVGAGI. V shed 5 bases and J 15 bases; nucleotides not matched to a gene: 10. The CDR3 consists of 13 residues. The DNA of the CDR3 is TGTGCCAGCAGTGGTTCGGACCAGGGGGGCCTCCACTTT. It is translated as CASSGSDQGGLHF.

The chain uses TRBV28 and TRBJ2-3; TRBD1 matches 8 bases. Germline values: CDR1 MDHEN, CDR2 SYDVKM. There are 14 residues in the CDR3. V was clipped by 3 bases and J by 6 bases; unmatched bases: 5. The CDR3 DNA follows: TGTGCCAGCAGTTTGCTTCGGGACAGGGATACGCAGTATTTT. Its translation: CASSLLRDRDTQYF.

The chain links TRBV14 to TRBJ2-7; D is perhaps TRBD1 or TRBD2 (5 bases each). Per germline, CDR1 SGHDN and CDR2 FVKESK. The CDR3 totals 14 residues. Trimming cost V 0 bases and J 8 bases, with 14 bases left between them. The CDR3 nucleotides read TGTGCCAGCAGCCAAGAGTTAGAGGGGTTTAAGCAGTACTTC. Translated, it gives CASSQELEGFKQYF.

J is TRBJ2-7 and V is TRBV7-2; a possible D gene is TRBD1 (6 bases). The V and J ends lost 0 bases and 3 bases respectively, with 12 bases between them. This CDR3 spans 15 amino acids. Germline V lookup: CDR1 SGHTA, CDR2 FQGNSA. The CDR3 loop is CASSLAGRGIYEQYF. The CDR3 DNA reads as TGTGCCAGCAGCTTAGCGGGCAGGGGAATCTACGAGCAGTACTTC.

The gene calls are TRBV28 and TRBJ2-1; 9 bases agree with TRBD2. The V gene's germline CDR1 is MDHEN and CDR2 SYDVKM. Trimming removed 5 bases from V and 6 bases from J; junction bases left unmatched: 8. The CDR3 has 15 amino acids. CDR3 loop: CASSRGLAPFNEQFF. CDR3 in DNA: TGTGCCAGCAGTAGGGGACTAGCCCCTTTCAATGAGCAGTTCTTC.

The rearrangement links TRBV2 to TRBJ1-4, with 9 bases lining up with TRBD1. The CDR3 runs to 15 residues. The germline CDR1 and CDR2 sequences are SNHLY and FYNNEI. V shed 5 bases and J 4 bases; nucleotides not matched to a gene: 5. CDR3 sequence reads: CASSTGQGGNEKLFF. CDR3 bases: TGTGCCAGCAGTACGGGACAGGGAGGTAATGAAAAACTGTTTTTT.

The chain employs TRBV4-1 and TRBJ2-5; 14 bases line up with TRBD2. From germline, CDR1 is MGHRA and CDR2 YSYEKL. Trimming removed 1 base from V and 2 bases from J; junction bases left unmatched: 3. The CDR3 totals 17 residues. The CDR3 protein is CASSQATSGRVQETQYF. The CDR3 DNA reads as TGCGCCAGCAGCCAAGCGACTAGCGGGAGGGTTCAAGAGACCCAGTACTTC.

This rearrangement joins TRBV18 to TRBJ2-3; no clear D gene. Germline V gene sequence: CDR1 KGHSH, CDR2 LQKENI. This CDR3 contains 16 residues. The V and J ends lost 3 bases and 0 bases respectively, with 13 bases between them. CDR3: CASSPPKGSSTDTQYF. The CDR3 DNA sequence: TGTGCCAGCTCACCCCCGAAAGGTTCTAGCACAGATACGCAGTATTTT.

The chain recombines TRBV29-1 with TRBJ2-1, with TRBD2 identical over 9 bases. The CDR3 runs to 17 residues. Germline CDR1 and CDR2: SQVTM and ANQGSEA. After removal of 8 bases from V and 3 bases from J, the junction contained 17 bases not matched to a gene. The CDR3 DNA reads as TGCAGCACTTTTAGCGGGAGAAGGATCGCCGGCTACAATGAGCAGTTCTTC. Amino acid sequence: CSTFSGRRIAGYNEQFF.

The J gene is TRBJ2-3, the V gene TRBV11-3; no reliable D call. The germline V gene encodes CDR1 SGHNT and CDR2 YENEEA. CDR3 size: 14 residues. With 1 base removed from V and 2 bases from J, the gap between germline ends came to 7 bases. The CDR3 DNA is TGTGCCAGCAGCTTAGGGAGTATCACAGATACGCAGTATTTT. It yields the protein CASSLGSITDTQYF.

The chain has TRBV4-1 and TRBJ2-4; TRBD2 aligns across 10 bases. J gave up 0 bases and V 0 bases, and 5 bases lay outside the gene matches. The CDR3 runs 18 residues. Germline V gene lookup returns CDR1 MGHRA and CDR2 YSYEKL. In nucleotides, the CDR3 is TGCGCCAGCAGCCAAGATTTAAGCGGGAGGGGAGCCAAAAACATTCAGTACTTC. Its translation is CASSQDLSGRGAKNIQYF.

CDR3 DNA: TGTGCCAGCAGCGCCAATCCCGGGGCCTCTGAAGCTTTCTTT. This sequence encodes CASSANPGASEAFF. The chain joins TRBV11-2 to TRBJ1-1; TRBD1 is a possible D gene (5 bases). Trimming pared 5 bases from V and 6 bases from J, leaving 16 bases between. CDR3 size: 14 residues. The germline V gene has CDR1 SGHAT and CDR2 FQNNGV.

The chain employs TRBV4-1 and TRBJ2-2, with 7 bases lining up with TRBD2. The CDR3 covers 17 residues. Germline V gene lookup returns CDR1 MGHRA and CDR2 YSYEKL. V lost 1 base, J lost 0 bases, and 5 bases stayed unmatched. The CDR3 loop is CASSQVGAGPNTGELFF. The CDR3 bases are TGCGCCAGCAGCCAAGTCGGAGCGGGACCGAACACCGGGGAGCTGTTTTTT.

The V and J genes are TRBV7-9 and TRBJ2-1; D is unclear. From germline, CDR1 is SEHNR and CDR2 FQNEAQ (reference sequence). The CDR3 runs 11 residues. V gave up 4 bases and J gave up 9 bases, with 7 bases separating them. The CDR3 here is CASSSLGEQFF. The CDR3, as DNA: TGTGCCAGCAGCTCCTTAGGTGAGCAGTTCTTC. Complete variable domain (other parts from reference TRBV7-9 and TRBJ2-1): DTGVSQNPRHKITKRGQNVTFRCDPISEHNRLYWYRQTLGQGPEFLTYFQNEAQLEKSRLLSDRFSAERPKGSFSTLEIQRTEQGDSAMYLCASSSLGEQFFGPGTRLTVL.

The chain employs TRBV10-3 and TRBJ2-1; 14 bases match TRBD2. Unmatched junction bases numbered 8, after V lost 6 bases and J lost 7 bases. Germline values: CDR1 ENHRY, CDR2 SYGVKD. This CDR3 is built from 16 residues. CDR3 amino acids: CAISRGLAGGYNEQFF. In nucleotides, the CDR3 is TGTGCCATCAGCCGAGGACTAGCGGGAGGTTATAATGAGCAGTTCTTC.

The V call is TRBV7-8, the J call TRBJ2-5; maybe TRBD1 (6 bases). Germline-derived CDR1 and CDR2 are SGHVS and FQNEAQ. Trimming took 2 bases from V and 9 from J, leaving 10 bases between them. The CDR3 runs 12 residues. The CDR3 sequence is CASSLHSGAQYF. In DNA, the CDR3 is TGTGCCAGCAGCTTACACTCAGGGGCCCAGTACTTC.

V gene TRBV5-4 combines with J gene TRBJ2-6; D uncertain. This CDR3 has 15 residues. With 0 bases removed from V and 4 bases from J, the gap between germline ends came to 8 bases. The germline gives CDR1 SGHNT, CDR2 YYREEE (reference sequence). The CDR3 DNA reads TGTGCCAGCAGCTTGGGAGGCTTAGGGGCCAACGTCCTGACTTTC. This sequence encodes CASSLGGLGANVLTF.

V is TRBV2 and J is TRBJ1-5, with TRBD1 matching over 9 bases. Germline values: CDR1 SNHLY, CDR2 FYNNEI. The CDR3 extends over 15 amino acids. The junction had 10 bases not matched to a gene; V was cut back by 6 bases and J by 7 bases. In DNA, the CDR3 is TGTGCCAGCAGCCCGGGACAGGGAGGGATCCAGCCCCAGCATTTT. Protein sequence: CASSPGQGGIQPQHF. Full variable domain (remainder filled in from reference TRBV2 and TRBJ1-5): EPEVTQTPSHQVTQMGQEVILRCVPISNHLYFYWYRQILGQKVEFLVSFYNNEISEKSEIFDDQFSVERPDGSNFTLKIRSTKLEDSAMYFCASSPGQGGIQPQHFGDGTRLSIL.